This TCR beta chain was recovered during a study of cytomegalovirus exposure and HLA in healthy donors. Turning to the study itself: Roughly four fifths of around 400 genotyped donors fell in the Caucasian-associated ancestry cluster.

General study results and limits: With DRB1 most and HLA-C fewest, TCR association rates differed between HLA loci in a later analysis.

About this clone itself: Its antigen is not known.

PCR was performed using 60 Vbeta and 13 Jbeta primers. The table came from immunoSEQ multiplex PCR; TCRdb's copy has only in-frame clones and leaves some out. This table holds approximately 120,000 clones. The CDR3 contains 17 residues. Germline-derived CDR1 and CDR2 are KGHSH and LQKENI. V lost 2 bases and J 7 bases, leaving 18 bases between the germline ends. The sample was PBMCs. The chain combines TRBV18 with TRBJ1-6; D not resolved. The receptor was isolated from a man aged 30 to 45 in good health and CMV-seronegative. The DNA for the CDR3 is TGTGCCAGCTCACCATCGGTTGAGGTCAGAGGGAATTCACCCCTCCACTTT. Amino acids: CASSPSVEVRGNSPLHF.